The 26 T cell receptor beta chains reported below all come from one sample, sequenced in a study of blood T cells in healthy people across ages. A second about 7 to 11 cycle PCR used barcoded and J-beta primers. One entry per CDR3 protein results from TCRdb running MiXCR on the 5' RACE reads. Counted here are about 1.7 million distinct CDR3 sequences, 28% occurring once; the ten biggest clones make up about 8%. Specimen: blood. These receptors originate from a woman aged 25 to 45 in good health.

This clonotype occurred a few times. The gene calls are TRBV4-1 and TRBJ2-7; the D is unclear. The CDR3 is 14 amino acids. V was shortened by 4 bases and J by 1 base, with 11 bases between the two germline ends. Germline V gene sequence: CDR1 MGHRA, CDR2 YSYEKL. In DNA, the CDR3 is TGCGCCAGCAGCCCCGGGCTTAGATCCTACGAGCAGTACTTC. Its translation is CASSPGLRSYEQYF.

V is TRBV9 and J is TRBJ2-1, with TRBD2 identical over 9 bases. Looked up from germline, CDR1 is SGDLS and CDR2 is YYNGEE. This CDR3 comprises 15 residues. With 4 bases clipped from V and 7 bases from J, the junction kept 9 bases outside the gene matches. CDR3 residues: CASSPGGLALNEQFF. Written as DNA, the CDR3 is TGTGCCAGCAGCCCCGGGGGACTAGCCCTGAATGAGCAGTTCTTC.

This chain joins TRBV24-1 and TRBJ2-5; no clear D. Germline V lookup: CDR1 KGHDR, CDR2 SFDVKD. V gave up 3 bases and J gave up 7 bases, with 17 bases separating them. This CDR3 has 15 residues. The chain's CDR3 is CATSDPGNGFWTQYF. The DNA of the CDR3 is TGTGCCACCAGTGATCCAGGTAACGGGTTTTGGACCCAGTACTTC.

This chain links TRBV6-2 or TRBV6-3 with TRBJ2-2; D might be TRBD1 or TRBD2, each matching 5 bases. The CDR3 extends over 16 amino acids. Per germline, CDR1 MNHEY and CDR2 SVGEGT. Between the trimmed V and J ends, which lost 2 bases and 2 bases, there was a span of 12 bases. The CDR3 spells CASSYPGTRNTGELFF. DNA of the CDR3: TGTGCCAGCAGTTACCCCGGGACGCGAAACACCGGGGAGCTGTTTTTT.

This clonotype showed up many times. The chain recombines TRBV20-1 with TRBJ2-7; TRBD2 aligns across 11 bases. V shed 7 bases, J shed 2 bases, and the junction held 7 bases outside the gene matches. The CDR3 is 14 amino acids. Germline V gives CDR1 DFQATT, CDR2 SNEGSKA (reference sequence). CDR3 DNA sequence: TGCAGTGTCTCTACTAGCGGGAGCGCCTACGAGCAGTACTTC. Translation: CSVSTSGSAYEQYF.

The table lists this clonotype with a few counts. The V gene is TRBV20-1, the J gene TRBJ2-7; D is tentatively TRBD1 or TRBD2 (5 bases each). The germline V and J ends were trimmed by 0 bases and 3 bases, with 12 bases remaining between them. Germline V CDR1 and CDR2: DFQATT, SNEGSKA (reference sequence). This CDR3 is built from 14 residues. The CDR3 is CSARELGTDYEQYF. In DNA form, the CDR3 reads TGCAGTGCTAGAGAACTGGGGACGGACTACGAGCAGTACTTC.

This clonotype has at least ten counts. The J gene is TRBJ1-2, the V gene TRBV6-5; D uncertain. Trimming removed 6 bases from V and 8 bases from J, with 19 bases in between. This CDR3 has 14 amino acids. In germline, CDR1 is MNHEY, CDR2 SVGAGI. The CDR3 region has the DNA TGTGCCAGCAGCAGACAAGGCCCCATCTCCGGCTACACCTTC. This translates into CASSRQGPISGYTF.

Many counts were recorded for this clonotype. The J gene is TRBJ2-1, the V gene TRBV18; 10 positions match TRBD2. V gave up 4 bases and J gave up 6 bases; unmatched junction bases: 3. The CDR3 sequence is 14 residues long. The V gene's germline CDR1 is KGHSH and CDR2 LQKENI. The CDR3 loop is CASSRSGGANEQFF. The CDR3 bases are TGTGCCAGCTCACGGAGCGGGGGGGCCAATGAGCAGTTCTTC.

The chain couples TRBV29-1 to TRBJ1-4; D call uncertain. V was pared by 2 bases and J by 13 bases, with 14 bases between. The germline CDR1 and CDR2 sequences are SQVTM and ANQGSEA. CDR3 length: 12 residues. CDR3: CSVEKERTGLFF. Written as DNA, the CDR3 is TGCAGCGTTGAAAAGGAGCGAACGGGACTGTTTTTT.

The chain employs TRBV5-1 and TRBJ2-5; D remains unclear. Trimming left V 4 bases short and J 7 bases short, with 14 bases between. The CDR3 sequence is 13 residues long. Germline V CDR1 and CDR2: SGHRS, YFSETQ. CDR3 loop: CASSPRALGTQYF. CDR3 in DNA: TGCGCCAGCAGCCCCCGAGCTCTGGGGACCCAGTACTTC.

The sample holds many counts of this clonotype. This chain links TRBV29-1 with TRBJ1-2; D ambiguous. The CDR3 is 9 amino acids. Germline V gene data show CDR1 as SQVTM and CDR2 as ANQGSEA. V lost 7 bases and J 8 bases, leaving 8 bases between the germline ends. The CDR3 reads CSAQEGYTF. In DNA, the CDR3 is TGCAGCGCCCAGGAGGGCTACACCTTC.

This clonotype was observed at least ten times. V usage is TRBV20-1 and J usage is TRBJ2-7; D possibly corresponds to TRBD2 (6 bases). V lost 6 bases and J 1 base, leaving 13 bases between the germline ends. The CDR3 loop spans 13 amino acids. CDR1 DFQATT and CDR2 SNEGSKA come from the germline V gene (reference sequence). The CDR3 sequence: CSALRGTSYEQYF. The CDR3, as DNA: TGCAGTGCGTTACGGGGGACTTCCTACGAGCAGTACTTC.

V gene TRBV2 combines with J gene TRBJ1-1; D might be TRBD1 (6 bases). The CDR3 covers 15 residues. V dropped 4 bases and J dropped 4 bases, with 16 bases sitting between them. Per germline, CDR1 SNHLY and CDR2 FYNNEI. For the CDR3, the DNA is TGTGCCAGCAGTGTTGGGTTACGAGGGGGCACTGAAGCTTTCTTT. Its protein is CASSVGLRGGTEAFF.

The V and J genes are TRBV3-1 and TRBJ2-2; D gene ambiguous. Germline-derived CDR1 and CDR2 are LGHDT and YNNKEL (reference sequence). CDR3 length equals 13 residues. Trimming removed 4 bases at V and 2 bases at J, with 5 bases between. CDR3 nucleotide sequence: TGTGCCAGCAGCCGGAGTAACACCGGGGAGCTGTTTTTT. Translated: CASSRSNTGELFF.

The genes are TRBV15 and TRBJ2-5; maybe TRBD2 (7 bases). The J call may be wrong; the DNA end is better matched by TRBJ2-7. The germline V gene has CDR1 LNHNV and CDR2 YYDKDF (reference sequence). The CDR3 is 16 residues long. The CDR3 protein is CATSRDGGAGSSEQYF. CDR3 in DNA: TGTGCCACCAGCAGAGATGGGGGGGCGGGTTCAAGCGAGCAGTACTTC.

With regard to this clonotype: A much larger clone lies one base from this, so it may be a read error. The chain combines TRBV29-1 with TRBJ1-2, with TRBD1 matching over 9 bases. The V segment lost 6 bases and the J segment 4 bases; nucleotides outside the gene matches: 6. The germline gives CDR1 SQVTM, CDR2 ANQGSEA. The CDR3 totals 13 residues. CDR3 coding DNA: TGCAGCGTGGGACAGGGAGGCGGCTATGGCTACACCTTC. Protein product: CSVGQGGGYGYTF.

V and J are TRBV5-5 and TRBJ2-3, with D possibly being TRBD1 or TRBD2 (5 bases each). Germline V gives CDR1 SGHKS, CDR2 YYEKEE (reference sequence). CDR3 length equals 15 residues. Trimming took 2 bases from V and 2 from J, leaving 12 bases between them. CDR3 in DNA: TGTGCCAGCAGCTTACCACTGGGGGACACAGATACGCAGTATTTT. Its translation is CASSLPLGDTDTQYF.

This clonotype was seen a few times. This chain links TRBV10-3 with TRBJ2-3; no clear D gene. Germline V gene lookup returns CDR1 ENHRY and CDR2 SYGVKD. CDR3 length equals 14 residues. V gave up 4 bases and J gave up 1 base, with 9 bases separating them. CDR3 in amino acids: CAISVLHGTDTQYF. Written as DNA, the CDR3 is TGTGCCATCAGTGTGTTACATGGCACAGATACGCAGTATTTT.

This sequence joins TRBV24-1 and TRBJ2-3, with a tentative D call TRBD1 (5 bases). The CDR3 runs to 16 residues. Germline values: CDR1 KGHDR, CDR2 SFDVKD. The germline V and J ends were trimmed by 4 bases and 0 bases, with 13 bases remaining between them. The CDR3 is CATSEDSVSSTDTQYF. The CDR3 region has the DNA TGTGCCACCAGTGAAGACAGCGTATCTAGCACAGATACGCAGTATTTT.

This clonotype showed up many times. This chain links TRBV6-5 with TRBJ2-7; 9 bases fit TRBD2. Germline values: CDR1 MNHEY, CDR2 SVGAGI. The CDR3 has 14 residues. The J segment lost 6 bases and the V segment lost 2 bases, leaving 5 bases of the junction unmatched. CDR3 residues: CASSYSGTSREQYF. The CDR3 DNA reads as TGTGCCAGCAGTTACAGTGGGACTAGCCGCGAGCAGTACTTC.

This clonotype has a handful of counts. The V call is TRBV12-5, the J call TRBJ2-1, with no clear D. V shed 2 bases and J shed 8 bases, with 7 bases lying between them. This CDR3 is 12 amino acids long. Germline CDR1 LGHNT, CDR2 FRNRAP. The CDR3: CASGLPKYEQFF. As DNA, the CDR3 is TGTGCTAGTGGTTTGCCGAAGTATGAGCAGTTCTTC.

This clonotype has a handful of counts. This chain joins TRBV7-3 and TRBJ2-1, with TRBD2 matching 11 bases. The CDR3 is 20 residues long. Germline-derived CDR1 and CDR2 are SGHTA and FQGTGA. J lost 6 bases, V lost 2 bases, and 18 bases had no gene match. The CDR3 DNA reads TGTGCCAGCAGCTTACACGACAGGCCTATTAGCGGGGGGGCAGGCAATGAGCAGTTCTTC. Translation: CASSLHDRPISGGAGNEQFF. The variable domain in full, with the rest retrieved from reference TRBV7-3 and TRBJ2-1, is GAGVSQTPSNKVTEKGKYVELRCDPISGHTALYWYRQSLGQGPEFLIYFQGTGAADDSGLPNDRFFAVRPEGSVSTLKIQRTERGDSAVYLCASSLHDRPISGGAGNEQFFGPGTRLTVL.

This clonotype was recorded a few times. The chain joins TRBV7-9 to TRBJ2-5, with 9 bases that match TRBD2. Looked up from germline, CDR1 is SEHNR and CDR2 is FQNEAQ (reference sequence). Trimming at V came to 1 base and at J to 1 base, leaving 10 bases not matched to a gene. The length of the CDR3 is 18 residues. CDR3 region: CASSLELNSGRFQETQYF. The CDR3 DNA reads TGTGCCAGCAGCTTAGAATTGAATAGCGGGAGATTCCAAGAGACCCAGTACTTC.

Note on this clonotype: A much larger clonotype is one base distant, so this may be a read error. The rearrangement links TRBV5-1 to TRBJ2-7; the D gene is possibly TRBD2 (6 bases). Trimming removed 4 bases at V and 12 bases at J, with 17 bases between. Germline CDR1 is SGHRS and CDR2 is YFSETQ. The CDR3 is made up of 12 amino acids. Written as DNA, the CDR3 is TGCGCCAGCAGCCCGGAGGGCCGGGGAATGTACTTC. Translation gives CASSPEGRGMYF.

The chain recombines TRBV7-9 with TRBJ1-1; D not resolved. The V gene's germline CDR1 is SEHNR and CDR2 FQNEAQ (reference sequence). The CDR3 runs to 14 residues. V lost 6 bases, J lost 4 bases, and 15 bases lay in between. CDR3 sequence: CASRMVVEGTEAFF. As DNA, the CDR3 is TGTGCCAGCAGGATGGTGGTGGAGGGCACTGAAGCTTTCTTT.

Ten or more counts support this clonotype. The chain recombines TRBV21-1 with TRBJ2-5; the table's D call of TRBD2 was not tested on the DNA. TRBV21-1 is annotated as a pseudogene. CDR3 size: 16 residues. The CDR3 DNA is TGTGCCAGCAGCAAAACAACTAGCGGACCGCAAGAGACCCAGTACTTC. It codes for CASSKTTSGPQETQYF.